A single sample is the source of the 5 T cell receptor beta chains below, sequenced in a study of glioma-infiltrating T cells after dendritic cell vaccination. Produced via immunoSEQ multiplex PCR; TCRdb's table is partial and in-frame only. The sample has under 130,000 clones, nearly 90% seen once. Time point: after dendritic cell vaccination, including at tumor progression/relapse. The material sequenced was blood, taken after dendritic cell vaccination. The receptor source for this set is a human donor with glioblastoma.

This chain uses TRBV10-2 with TRBJ2-1, with 11 bases identical to TRBD2. CDR3 length: 18 amino acids. V lost 2 bases and J lost 3; bases outside the gene matches: 9. The germline CDR1 and CDR2 sequences are WSHSY and SAAADI. CDR3 bases: TGCGCCAGCAGTGAGATCGCTAGCGGGAGGCATTTCTACAATGAGCAGTTCTTC. Protein: CASSEIASGRHFYNEQFF.

The gene calls are TRBV25-1 and TRBJ2-5; D is possibly TRBD1 (6 bases). The ends were cut back, 1 base at V and 5 bases at J, with 8 bases in the middle. Germline CDR1 is MGHDK and CDR2 is SYGVNS. The CDR3 contains 13 residues. CDR3 nucleotides: TGTGCCAGCAGTGAATTTAGGGGGGAGACCCAGTACTTC. It codes for CASSEFRGETQYF.

The V and J genes are TRBV7-2 and TRBJ2-7; 7 positions match TRBD1. The V gene end was trimmed by 5 bases and the J gene end by 1 base; junction bases not matched to a gene: 5. This CDR3 region has 14 residues. Germline V gene data show CDR1 as SGHTA and CDR2 as FQGNSA. The CDR3 loop reads CASSPDRRSYEQYF. The CDR3, as DNA: TGTGCCAGCAGCCCGGACAGGAGATCCTACGAGCAGTACTTC.

The DNA for the CDR3 is TGTGCCAGCAGCTTAAGCGGGAGCTCCTACAATGAGCAGTTCTTC. This sequence encodes CASSLSGSSYNEQFF. The rearrangement uses TRBV7-3 and TRBJ2-1, with 7 bases fitting TRBD2. Trimming removed 1 base from V and 0 bases from J; junction bases left unmatched: 0. CDR1 and CDR2 from the germline V gene are SGHTA and FQGTGA. The CDR3 is 15 residues long.

The chain is built from TRBV7-9 and TRBJ1-1; 8 bases line up with TRBD1. Germline V gene lookup returns CDR1 SEHNR and CDR2 FQNEAQ (reference sequence). CDR3 length: 15 residues. J lost 1 base, V lost 5 bases, and 6 bases had no gene match. CDR3 nucleotides: TGTGCCAGCAGCGCGTACAGGGGGAGGAACACTGAAGCTTTCTTT. Amino acids: CASSAYRGRNTEAFF.